The 13 T cell receptor beta chains reported below all come from one sample, sequenced in a study of T cells in localized non-small cell lung cancer. Profiling relied on immunoSEQ multiplex PCR, and the TCRdb table lists in-frame clones only, not all of them. This table holds under 30,000 clones, around 89% found once. Sequences were derived from peripheral blood, sampled before any cancer treatment. The receptor source for this set is a woman aged 35 to 70 with stage I lung adenocarcinoma.

The sample holds a few counts of this clone. CDR3 sequence (DNA): TGTGCCAGCAGCCAAGGGGCCGGGGGGAACACTGAAGCTTTCTTT. Encoded protein: CASSQGAGGNTEAFF. The rearrangement links TRBV4-2 to TRBJ1-1; D might be TRBD1 (5 bases). Germline V lookup: CDR1 LGHNA, CDR2 YNFKEQ. CDR3 length: 15 residues. V gave up 1 base and J gave up 1 base, with 10 bases separating them.

This clone was recorded once. This rearrangement joins TRBV7-8 to TRBJ2-5; D is ambiguous. The germline V gene encodes CDR1 SGHVS and CDR2 FQNEAQ. The V end lost 5 bases, the J end lost 5 bases, and 9 bases lay between the germline ends. The CDR3 is 12 residues long. This CDR3 reads CASSRAFETQYF. The CDR3 DNA reads TGTGCCAGCAGCCGAGCATTTGAGACCCAGTACTTC.

V gene TRBV2 combines with J gene TRBJ2-7, with D possibly TRBD1 on 6 matching bases. The CDR3 runs 15 residues. From germline, CDR1 is SNHLY and CDR2 FYNNEI. V was pared by 1 base and J by 2 bases, with 12 bases between. CDR3 amino acids: CASSEGYRAAYEQYF. CDR3 coding DNA: TGTGCCAGCAGTGAAGGCTACAGGGCGGCCTACGAGCAGTACTTC. Full variable domain (rest looked up from reference TRBV2 and TRBJ2-7): EPEVTQTPSHQVTQMGQEVILRCVPISNHLYFYWYRQILGQKVEFLVSFYNNEISEKSEIFDDQFSVERPDGSNFTLKIRSTKLEDSAMYFCASSEGYRAAYEQYFGPGTRLTVT.

This clone was found once. This chain connects TRBV6-5 to TRBJ2-3; possibly TRBD1 or TRBD2 for D (5 bases each). Trimming stripped 11 bases from V and 0 bases from J, with 18 bases between. Germline CDR1 and CDR2: MNHEY and SVGAGI. This CDR3 region has 15 residues. The CDR3 region is CAGFFGAGSTDTQYF. The CDR3 bases are TGTGCCGGCTTCTTCGGGGCAGGTAGCACAGATACGCAGTATTTT.

This clone was seen only once. The genes are TRBV28 and TRBJ2-7; no firm D call. This CDR3 region has 10 residues. Germline V gene sequence: CDR1 MDHEN, CDR2 SYDVKM. The V gene lost 6 bases and the J gene lost 3 bases, with 3 bases spanning the gap. The CDR3 bases are TGTGCCAGCAGCCTCTACGAGCAGTACTTC. Translation: CASSLYEQYF.

V is TRBV5-1 and J is TRBJ2-7, with D tentatively TRBD2 (6 bases). This CDR3 contains 15 residues. The germline CDR1 and CDR2 sequences are SGHRS and YFSETQ. The CDR3 region is CASSLGGSGLEGQYV. CDR3 bases: TGCGCTAGCAGCTTGGGTGGTAGCGGATTAGAAGGACAGTACGTC.

The chain combines TRBV11-3 with TRBJ2-5; 7 bases agree with TRBD2. The germline V gene has CDR1 SGHNT and CDR2 YENEEA. Germline trimming cut 8 bases from V and 5 bases from J; bases unmatched to any gene: 11. This CDR3 spans 14 amino acids. CDR3 DNA: TGTGCCAGCGGCCAGGGAGGGATCCCGGAGACCCAGTACTTC. This sequence encodes CASGQGGIPETQYF.

J is TRBJ2-3 and V is TRBV29-1; 10 bases map to TRBD1. This CDR3 contains 13 residues. Germline lookup yields CDR1 SQVTM and CDR2 ANQGSEA. V lost 7 bases and J lost 5; bases outside the gene matches: 6. The CDR3 region has the DNA TGCAGCGATCTGACAGGGGGCAGAGATACGCAGTATTTT. Protein sequence: CSDLTGGRDTQYF.

The rearrangement joins TRBV10-1 to TRBJ2-7; D is uncertain. Germline CDR1 WNHNN, CDR2 SYGVQD (reference sequence). The CDR3 contains 11 residues. V was shortened by 4 bases and J by 0 bases, with 1 base between the two germline ends. This CDR3 reads CASSASYEQYF. CDR3 in DNA: TGCGCCAGCAGTGCCTCCTACGAGCAGTACTTC.

The chain recombines TRBV28 with TRBJ2-3; TRBD2 aligns across 8 bases. The ends lost 7 bases at V and 11 bases at J; junction bases unmatched: 8. Germline CDR1 reads MDHEN; CDR2 reads SYDVKM. There are 12 residues in the CDR3. The CDR3 spells CASTPGLVRQYF. CDR3 sequence (DNA): TGTGCCAGCACACCGGGACTAGTCCGGCAGTATTTT. The complete variable domain, with remaining parts taken from reference TRBV28 and TRBJ2-3, reads DVKVTQSSRYLVKRTGEKVFLECVQDMDHENMFWYRQDPGLGLRLIYFSYDVKMKEKGDIPEGYSVSREKKERFSLILESASTNQTSMYLCASTPGLVRQYFGPGTRLTVL.

The J gene is TRBJ1-1, the V gene TRBV6-7, with 11 bases fitting TRBD1. TRBV6-7 is identified as an open reading frame with a role that is uncertain. The ends lost 2 bases at V and 3 bases at J; junction bases unmatched: 2. The CDR3 sequence is 15 residues long. CDR3 protein: CASSYPGQGDTEAFF. The CDR3 nucleotides read TGTGCCAGCAGTTACCCGGGACAGGGGGACACTGAAGCTTTCTTT.

This clone showed up just once. The CDR3 DNA is TGTGCCAGCAGTTTTCCGGGACTTTCCTACAATGAGCAGTTCTTC. Protein: CASSFPGLSYNEQFF. This sequence joins TRBV6-6 and TRBJ2-1, with D tentatively TRBD2 (6 bases). The CDR3 spans 15 residues. Germline V gene lookup returns CDR1 MNHNY and CDR2 SVGAGI (reference sequence). Trimming removed 4 bases from V and 1 base from J, with 11 bases in between.

The V gene is TRBV7-3, the J gene TRBJ2-5; 11 nucleotides match TRBD1. CDR3 length: 15 amino acids. Germline CDR1 and CDR2: SGHTA and FQGTGA. V was pared by 5 bases and J by 4 bases, with 6 bases of the junction left unmatched. The CDR3 DNA follows: TGTGCCAGCAGCCCCATGGGACAGGGGGGAGAGACCCAGTACTTC. Encoded protein: CASSPMGQGGETQYF.